These T cell receptor beta chains were read from a single sample in a study of T cell repertoires in cytomegalovirus infection. TCRdb re-derived calls from the reads in MiXCR, one entry per CDR3 protein. Here the sample spans hundreds of thousands of distinct CDR3 sequences, less than 40% being singletons. Sequenced material: PBMCs. Source of these receptors: a human donor in good health (CMV status not recorded). Some clones in this sample may be carry-over from other donors' samples. Each CDR3 is given with its conserved first and last residue. The D gene is left open where the match is weak. Only some rows state a clone size, as once, few, many or a class for expanded clones.

clone size	D gene	V gene	J gene	CDR3 protein	CDR3 DNA
many	TRBD2	TRBV6-4	TRBJ2-3	CASSDSSSGGADTQYF	TGTGCCAGCAGTGACTCGTCTAGCGGGGGGGCAGATACGCAGTATTTT
NA	NA	TRBV10-3	TRBJ1-1	CAISESTGYEAFF	TGTGCCATCAGTGAGTCCACTGGCTATGAAGCTTTCTTT
many	NA	TRBV7-2	TRBJ2-1	CASTNRDWGGVNEQFF	TGTGCCAGCACCAACCGGGACTGGGGTGGCGTTAATGAGCAGTTCTTC
NA	NA	TRBV7-6	TRBJ2-5	CASSAASTRAMEETQYF	TGTGCCAGCAGCGCCGCTTCGACCAGAGCGATGGAAGAGACCCAGTACTTC
many	NA	TRBV15	TRBJ2-1	CATSRDQGGIILGAYNEQFF	TGTGCCACCAGCAGAGATCAGGGCGGGATCATCCTGGGAGCCTACAATGAGCAGTTCTTC
many	NA	TRBV7-6	TRBJ2-7	CASSLGSPGDEQYF	TGTGCCAGCAGCTTGGGTAGCCCCGGGGACGAGCAGTACTTC
NA	NA	TRBV7-2	TRBJ2-3	CASSLEIPGTQYF	TGTGCCAGCAGCTTAGAGATTCCGGGGACGCAGTATTTT
NA	TRBD1	TRBV20-1	TRBJ1-4	CSAGDRGRGEKLFF	TGCAGTGCTGGGGACAGGGGGCGAGGTGAAAAACTGTTTTTT
NA	NA	TRBV7-9	TRBJ1-1	CASSPMGLNTEAFF	TGTGCCAGCAGCCCGATGGGGCTGAACACTGAAGCTTTCTTT
NA	TRBD1	TRBV7-2	TRBJ2-7	CASSKPRDRGVHEQYF	TGTGCCAGCAGCAAACCGCGGGACAGGGGAGTCCACGAGCAGTACTTC
NA	TRBD2	TRBV12-3/TRBV12-4	TRBJ2-2	CASRRRLAGGRWTGALFF	TGTGCCAGCAGGCGCCGACTAGCGGGGGGGCGATGGACCGGGGCGCTGTTTTTT
NA	NA	TRBV5-1	TRBJ2-7	CASSTGDLAREQYF	TGCGCCAGCAGCACCGGGGACTTGGCGAGGGAGCAGTACTTC
NA	NA	TRBV27	TRBJ1-2	CASNGGQSGGYTF	TGTGCCAGCAATGGAGGACAGTCCGGAGGCTACACCTTC
few	NA	TRBV4-1	TRBJ1-2	CASSQEGRFDSGYTF	TGCGCCAGCAGCCAAGAAGGCCGGTTTGATAGTGGCTACACCTTC
NA	NA	TRBV28	TRBJ1-1	CASSLHKGGSNTEAFF	TGTGCCAGCAGTCTCCACAAGGGGGGATCGAACACTGAAGCTTTCTTT
few	TRBD1	TRBV9	TRBJ2-3	CASSVGGTGPDTQYF	TGTGCCAGCAGCGTAGGGGGGACAGGGCCCGATACGCAGTATTTT
NA	NA	TRBV27	TRBJ1-5	CASSQRAGPNSNQPQHF	TGTGCCAGCAGCCAGAGGGCAGGGCCGAATAGCAATCAGCCCCAGCATTTT
NA	NA	TRBV6-2/TRBV6-3	TRBJ2-2	CASSELITGELFF	TGTGCCAGCAGTGAACTCATTACCGGGGAGCTGTTTTTT
few	NA	TRBV5-6	TRBJ2-7	CASSLGGGQRQYF	TGTGCCAGCAGCTTGGGAGGTGGGCAACGGCAGTACTTC
NA	NA	TRBV20-1	TRBJ2-7	CSARDLFYEQYF	TGCAGTGCTAGAGACCTCTTCTACGAGCAGTACTTC
few	NA	TRBV19	TRBJ2-3	CASSSQRGTDTQYF	TGTGCCAGTAGCTCCCAACGGGGTACAGATACGCAGTATTTT
NA	NA	TRBV5-1	TRBJ1-1	CASSRDGGTEAFF	TGCGCCAGCAGCAGGGATGGTGGTACTGAAGCTTTCTTT
few	TRBD1	TRBV19	TRBJ2-2	CASSPWTGANTGELFF	TGTGCCAGTAGTCCTTGGACAGGGGCTAACACCGGGGAGCTGTTTTTT
NA	NA	TRBV19	TRBJ1-1	CASIQVNEAFF	TGTGCCAGTATTCAGGTTAATGAAGCTTTCTTT
NA	TRBD1	TRBV19	TRBJ1-6	CASNDRGRNSPLHF	TGTGCCTCAAACGACAGGGGGAGAAATTCACCCCTCCACTTT
NA	NA	TRBV5-1	TRBJ2-3	CASSLDQATDTQYF	TGCGCCAGCAGCTTGGATCAGGCCACAGATACGCAGTATTTT
NA	NA	TRBV20-1	TRBJ2-7	CSANRDSSYEQYF	TGCAGTGCAAACCGGGACTCCTCCTACGAGCAGTACTTC
few	NA	TRBV7-8	TRBJ2-7	CASSLDRAPSYEQYF	TGTGCCAGCAGCTTAGACAGGGCGCCTTCCTACGAGCAGTACTTC
NA	NA	TRBV28	TRBJ2-7	CASSPPSKSSYEQYF	TGTGCCAGCAGTCCACCCAGCAAAAGCTCCTACGAGCAGTACTTC
NA	NA	TRBV29-1	TRBJ2-7	CSVVLGEYEQYF	TGCAGCGTTGTTCTGGGAGAATACGAGCAGTACTTC
NA	TRBD2	TRBV2	TRBJ2-3	CASSGVVAGGHTDTQYF	TGTGCCAGCAGTGGGGTGGTAGCGGGGGGCCACACAGATACGCAGTATTTT
few	NA	TRBV7-2	TRBJ1-1	CASSPRGGASMNTEAFF	TGTGCCAGCAGCCCGCGGGGTGGCGCTTCTATGAACACTGAAGCTTTCTTT
NA	TRBD1	TRBV12-3/TRBV12-4	TRBJ1-6	CASSRTGVNSPLHF	TGTGCCAGCAGTCGGACAGGGGTGAATTCACCCCTCCACTTT
NA	NA	TRBV19	TRBJ2-7	CASSTRTKYEQYF	TGTGCCAGTAGTACACGGACTAAATACGAGCAGTACTTC
NA	NA	TRBV2	TRBJ1-1	CASNLKGGSTEAFF	TGTGCCAGCAATTTAAAGGGAGGGTCCACTGAAGCTTTCTTT
few	NA	TRBV28	TRBJ2-1	CASSLFRGSDNEQFF	TGTGCCAGCAGTTTATTCAGGGGATCGGACAATGAGCAGTTCTTC
many	NA	TRBV7-6	TRBJ1-1	CASSLAVGVNTEAFF	TGTGCCAGCAGCTTAGCGGTGGGGGTGAACACTGAAGCTTTCTTT
few	TRBD2	TRBV7-2	TRBJ2-1	CASSQLAGGPIEQFF	TGTGCCAGCAGCCAACTAGCGGGAGGGCCTATTGAGCAGTTCTTC
NA	TRBD1	TRBV28	TRBJ2-3	CASRLPVGQGTDTQYF	TGTGCCAGCAGATTGCCCGTAGGACAGGGGACAGATACGCAGTATTTT